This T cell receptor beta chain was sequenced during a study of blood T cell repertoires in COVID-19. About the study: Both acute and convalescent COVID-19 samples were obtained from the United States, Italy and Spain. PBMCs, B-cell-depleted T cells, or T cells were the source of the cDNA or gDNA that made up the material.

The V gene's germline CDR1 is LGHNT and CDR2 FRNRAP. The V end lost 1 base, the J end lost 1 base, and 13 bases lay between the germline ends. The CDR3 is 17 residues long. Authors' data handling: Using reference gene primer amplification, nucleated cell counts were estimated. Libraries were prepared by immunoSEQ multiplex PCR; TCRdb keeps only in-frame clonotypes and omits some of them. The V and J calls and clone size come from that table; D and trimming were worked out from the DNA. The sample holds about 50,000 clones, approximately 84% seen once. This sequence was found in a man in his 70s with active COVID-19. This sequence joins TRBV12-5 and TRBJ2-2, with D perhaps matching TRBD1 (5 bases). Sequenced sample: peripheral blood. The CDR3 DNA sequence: TGTGCTAGTGGTTTGGCACAGGTATTGAAGAACACCGGGGAGCTGTTTTTT. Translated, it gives CASGLAQVLKNTGELFF.